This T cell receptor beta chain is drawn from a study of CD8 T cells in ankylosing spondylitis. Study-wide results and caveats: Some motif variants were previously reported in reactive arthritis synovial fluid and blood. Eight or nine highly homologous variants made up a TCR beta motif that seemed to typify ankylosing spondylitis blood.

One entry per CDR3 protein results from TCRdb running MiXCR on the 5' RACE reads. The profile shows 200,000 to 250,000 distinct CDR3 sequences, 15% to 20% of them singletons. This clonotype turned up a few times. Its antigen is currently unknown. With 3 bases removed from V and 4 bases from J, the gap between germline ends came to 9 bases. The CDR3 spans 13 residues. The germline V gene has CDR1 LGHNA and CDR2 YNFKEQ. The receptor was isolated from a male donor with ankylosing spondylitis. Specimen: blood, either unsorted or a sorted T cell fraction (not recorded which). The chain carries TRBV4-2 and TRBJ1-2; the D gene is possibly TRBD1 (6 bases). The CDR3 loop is CASSQTGSYGYTF. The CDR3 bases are TGTGCCAGCAGCCAGACAGGTTCCTATGGCTACACCTTC.